This is a list of T cell receptor beta chains from one sample in a study of beta chain features in type 1 diabetes. Clones were sequenced by immunoSEQ multiplex PCR, and TCRdb holds only the in-frame ones, with some missing. Found here are over 150,000 clones, 10% of them singletons; the top ten hold 0.5%. Sequencing input: central memory CD4+ T cells from blood. These receptors originate from a man aged 30 to 45 with type 1 diabetes. CDR3s include the opening cysteine and the closing phenylalanine or tryptophan. A D gene is named only where the DNA matches it firmly. Expanded clones get a size class; other rows say once, few or many, or leave the size out.

TRBV18	NA	TRBJ1-5	TRBD1	TGTGCCAGCTCACCAGGGACAGCTCAGCCCCAGCATTTT	CASSPGTAQPQHF
TRBV4-1	few	TRBJ1-5	NA	TGCGCCAGCAGCCATACTGGGGGCAAAAATCAGCCCCAGCATTTT	CASSHTGGKNQPQHF
TRBV4-2	few	TRBJ2-3	NA	TGTGCCAGCAGCCAAGCGGACAGGCGGGATCCCCGAGATACGCAGTATTTT	CASSQADRRDPRDTQYF
TRBV5-1	few	TRBJ2-3	NA	TGCGCCAGCAGCGGGACGGGGGAGGTTGTTACAGATACGCAGTATTTT	CASSGTGEVVTDTQYF
TRBV14	few	TRBJ2-5	TRBD1	TGTGCCAGCAGCTGGGGACAGACCCAAGAGACCCAGTACTTC	CASSWGQTQETQYF
TRBV6-6	many	TRBJ1-4	TRBD1	TGTGCCCACAGGGGTAGTGAAAAACTGTTTTTT	CAHRGSEKLFF
TRBV29-1	NA	TRBJ1-5	NA	TGCAGCGTGGGGGACATAGATCAGCCCCAGCATTTT	CSVGDIDQPQHF
TRBV2	NA	TRBJ2-2	TRBD2	TGTGCCAGCTCTCCGACTAGCGGGCTAACCGGGGAGCTGTTTTTT	CASSPTSGLTGELFF
TRBV14	NA	TRBJ2-7	NA	TGTGCCAGCAGCCAAGAGAGGTACGAGCAGTACTTC	CASSQERYEQYF
TRBV10-3	NA	TRBJ2-3	TRBD2	TGTGCCATCAGTGCGGGCGCGGGAGGTACAGATACGCAGTATTTT	CAISAGAGGTDTQYF
TRBV29-1	many	TRBJ2-1	TRBD2	TGCAGCGTTGAACTGGTAGCGGGAAATGAGCAGTTCTTC	CSVELVAGNEQFF
TRBV30	NA	TRBJ2-7	TRBD1	TGTGCCTGGAGTGTAGGGACAGGGTTCCTCGGCGAGCAGTACTTC	CAWSVGTGFLGEQYF
TRBV2	few	TRBJ2-5	TRBD1	TGTGCCAGCAGTGCTTCGACAGGGGAAGAGACCCAGTACTTC	CASSASTGEETQYF
TRBV5-1	few	TRBJ2-7	TRBD1	TGCGCCAGCAGCCCGATCCCCGGACAGGGCGCCTACGAGCAGTACTTC	CASSPIPGQGAYEQYF
TRBV2	NA	TRBJ2-7	TRBD2	TGTGCCAGCAGGGTCGGACTAGCGGGTAGTGGCGAGCAGTACTTC	CASRVGLAGSGEQYF
TRBV2	NA	TRBJ1-5	NA	TGTGCCAGCCAGCAGGGATCTGGCAATCAGCCCCAGCATTTT	CASQQGSGNQPQHF
TRBV7-2	few	TRBJ1-1	NA	TGTGCCAGCAGCATCACAGGTGAAGCTTTCTTT	CASSITGEAFF
TRBV19	few	TRBJ2-2	NA	TGTGCCAGTAGTGCGACAGTGAACACCGGGGAGCTGTTTTTT	CASSATVNTGELFF
TRBV19	NA	TRBJ2-7	NA	TGTGCCAGTAGTGATTGGGAGGCCTACGAGCAGTACTTC	CASSDWEAYEQYF
TRBV28	few	TRBJ1-1	NA	TGTGCCAGCAGTTATTTTGGGGGGTATAGGAACACTGAAGCTTTCTTT	CASSYFGGYRNTEAFF
TRBV7-8	few	TRBJ1-4	NA	TGTGCCAGCAGCTTAAGGAGGGGTAGGGATGAAAAACTGTTTTTT	CASSLRRGRDEKLFF
TRBV14	few	TRBJ2-1	NA	TGTGCCAGCAGCCAAGAGCTAGTGGGTGAGCAGTTCTTC	CASSQELVGEQFF
TRBV27	few	TRBJ1-5	TRBD1	TGTGCCACCGGACAGGGAAGGGGACAGCCCCAGCATTTT	CATGQGRGQPQHF
TRBV11-2	NA	TRBJ2-7	NA	TGTGCCAGCAGCTTTTTGGTCGCTACCTACGAGCAGTACTTC	CASSFLVATYEQYF
TRBV28	few	TRBJ2-1	TRBD2	TGTGCCAGCACCACTCTCGACGGGAGGGCCTACAATGAGCAGTTCTTC	CASTTLDGRAYNEQFF
TRBV4-1	many	TRBJ2-1	TRBD2	TGCGCCAGCCGTGGGGGACTAGCGGGAAACAATGAGCAGTTCTTC	CASRGGLAGNNEQFF
TRBV7-9	NA	TRBJ2-7	TRBD1	TGTGCCAGCAGCCGGACAGGATCAGGGCAGTACTTC	CASSRTGSGQYF
TRBV7-2	NA	TRBJ1-1	NA	TGTGCCAGCAGACGAGGGGTGGGGGCAACTGAAGCTTTCTTT	CASRRGVGATEAFF
TRBV18	NA	TRBJ2-7	NA	TGTGCCAGCTCACCTTTTGAAGCACAGGGTCACGAGCAGTACTTC	CASSPFEAQGHEQYF
TRBV18	NA	TRBJ1-5	NA	TGTGCCAGCTCACCACATCCGGAGGGTCAGCCCCAGCATTTT	CASSPHPEGQPQHF
TRBV7-2	NA	TRBJ2-1	TRBD2	TGTGCCAGCAGCTTCTTGGCCCTAGCGGGGTACAATGAGCAGTTCTTC	CASSFLALAGYNEQFF